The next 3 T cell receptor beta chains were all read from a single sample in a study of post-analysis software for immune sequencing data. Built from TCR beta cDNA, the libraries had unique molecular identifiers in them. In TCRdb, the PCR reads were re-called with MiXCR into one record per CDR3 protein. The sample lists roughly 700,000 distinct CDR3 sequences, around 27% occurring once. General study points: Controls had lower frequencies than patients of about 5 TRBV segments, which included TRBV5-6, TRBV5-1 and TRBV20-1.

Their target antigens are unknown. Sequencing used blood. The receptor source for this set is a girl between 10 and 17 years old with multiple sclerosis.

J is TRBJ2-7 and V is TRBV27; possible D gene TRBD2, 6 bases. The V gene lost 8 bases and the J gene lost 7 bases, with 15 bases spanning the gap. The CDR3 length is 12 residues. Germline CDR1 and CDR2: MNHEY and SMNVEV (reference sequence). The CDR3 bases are TGTGCCAGCTCGGGGGTAAGAAGGGAGCAGTACTTC. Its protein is CASSGVRREQYF.

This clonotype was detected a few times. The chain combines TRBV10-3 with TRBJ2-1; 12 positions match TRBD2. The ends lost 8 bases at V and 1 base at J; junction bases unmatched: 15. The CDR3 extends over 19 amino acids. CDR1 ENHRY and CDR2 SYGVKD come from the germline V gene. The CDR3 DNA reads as TGTGCCATCTCCGGACTAGCGGGGCCCCTTGGAGGGTCCTACAATGAGCAGTTCTTC. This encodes CAISGLAGPLGGSYNEQFF.

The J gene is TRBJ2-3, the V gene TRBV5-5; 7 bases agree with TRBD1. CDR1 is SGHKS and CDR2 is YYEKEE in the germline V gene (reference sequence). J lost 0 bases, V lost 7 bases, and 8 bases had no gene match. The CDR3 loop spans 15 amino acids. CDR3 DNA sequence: TGTGCCAGCGGCCCCGGGACAGACAGCACAGATACGCAGTATTTT. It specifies CASGPGTDSTDTQYF.